The subject of this entry is one T cell receptor beta chain. Its antigen remains unidentified. Germline-derived CDR1 and CDR2 are LNHDA and SQIVND (reference sequence). This CDR3 has 15 amino acids. V was clipped by 2 bases and J by 2 bases, with 10 bases between them. This entry is derived from a study of Tregs in tolerant kidney transplant recipients. Looking at the study overall: The nonmyeloablative bone marrow transplants came from related graft donors, with transient mixed chimerism. Study-wide points: The most relevant donor-specific Treg TCRbeta repertoire apparently came from expansion with activated donor B cells.

Sequenced by immunoSEQ multiplex PCR; TCRdb stores in-frame clones only, minus some. The data contain around 70,000 clones, around 90% of them singletons. This receptor was obtained from a human donor who received a combined kidney and bone marrow transplant. V usage is TRBV19 and J usage is TRBJ1-5; a weak D match, TRBD1 (6 bases). Material: CD8+ T cells from blood, obtained before the transplant. CDR3 sequence (DNA): TGTGCCAGTAGTATAACAGGGAGAGGCAATCAGCCCCAGCATTTT. Amino acids: CASSITGRGNQPQHF.